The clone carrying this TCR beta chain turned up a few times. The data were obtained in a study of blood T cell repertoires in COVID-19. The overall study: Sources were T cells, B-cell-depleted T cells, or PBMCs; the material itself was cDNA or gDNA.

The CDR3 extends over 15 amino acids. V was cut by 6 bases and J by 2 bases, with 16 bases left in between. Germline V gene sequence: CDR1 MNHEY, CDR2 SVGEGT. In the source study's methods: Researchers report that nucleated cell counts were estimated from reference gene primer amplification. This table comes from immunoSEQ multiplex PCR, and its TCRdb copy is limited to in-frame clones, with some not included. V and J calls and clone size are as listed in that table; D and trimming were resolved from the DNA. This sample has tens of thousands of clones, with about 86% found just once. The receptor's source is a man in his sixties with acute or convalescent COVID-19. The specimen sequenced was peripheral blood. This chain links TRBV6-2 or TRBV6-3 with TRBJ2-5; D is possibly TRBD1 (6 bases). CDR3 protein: CASSRDRPTQETQYF. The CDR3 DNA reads TGTGCCAGCAGCCGTGACAGGCCAACTCAAGAGACCCAGTACTTC.